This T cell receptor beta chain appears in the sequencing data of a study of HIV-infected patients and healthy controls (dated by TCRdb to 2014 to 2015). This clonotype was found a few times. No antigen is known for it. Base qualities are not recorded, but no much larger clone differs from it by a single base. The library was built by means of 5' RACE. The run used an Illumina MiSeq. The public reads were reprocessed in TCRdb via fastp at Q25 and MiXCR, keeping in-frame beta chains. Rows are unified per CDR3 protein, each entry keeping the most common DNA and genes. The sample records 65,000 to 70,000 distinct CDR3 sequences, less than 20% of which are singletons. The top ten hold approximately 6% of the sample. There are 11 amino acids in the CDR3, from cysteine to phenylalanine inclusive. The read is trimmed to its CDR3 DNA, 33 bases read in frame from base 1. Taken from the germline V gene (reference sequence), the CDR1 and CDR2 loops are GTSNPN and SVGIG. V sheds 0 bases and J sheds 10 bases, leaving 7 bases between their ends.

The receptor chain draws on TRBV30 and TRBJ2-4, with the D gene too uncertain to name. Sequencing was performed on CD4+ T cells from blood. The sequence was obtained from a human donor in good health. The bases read TGTGCCTGGAGTGTAAGGCAAATTCAGTACTTC. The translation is CAWSVRQIQYF.